The 23 T cell receptor beta chains presented below share a single source sample, sequenced in a study of intratumoral heterogeneity in liver cancer. Multiple geographically separated regions of the hepatocellular carcinoma nodule were sampled separately. Assay: immunoSEQ multiplex PCR; the TCRdb copy retains only in-frame clones and omits some. The sample has thousands of clones, 55% seen once; the top ten hold about 15%. Sequences were derived from tumor tissue, sampled before any cancer treatment. All receptors derive from a man between 65 and 80 years old with hepatocellular carcinoma.

The V gene is TRBV18, the J gene TRBJ2-5; tentatively, D is TRBD1 (6 bases). The germline V gene has CDR1 KGHSH and CDR2 LQKENI. The CDR3 consists of 13 residues. The V gene lost 2 bases and the J gene lost 2 bases, with 6 bases spanning the gap. The CDR3 spells CASSPGQQETQYF. The CDR3 DNA is TGTGCCAGCTCACCAGGACAGCAAGAGACCCAGTACTTC.

This clone showed up just a few times. The chain uses TRBV12-5 and TRBJ1-5; D unresolved. Germline CDR1 is LGHNT and CDR2 is FRNRAP. This CDR3 has 15 amino acids. V lost 4 bases and J 6 bases, leaving 16 bases between the germline ends. The CDR3 loop reads CASGSLLASSQPQHF. In nucleotides, the CDR3 is TGTGCTAGTGGTTCTCTTCTCGCCTCTAGTCAGCCCCAGCATTTT.

This clone turned up a few times. This sequence joins TRBV5-1 and TRBJ1-1, with unresolved D. Per germline, CDR1 SGHRS and CDR2 YFSETQ. Between the trimmed V and J ends, which lost 0 bases and 6 bases, there was a span of 12 bases. The CDR3 covers 14 residues. This CDR3 reads CASSLGPARAEAFF. The CDR3 DNA sequence: TGCGCCAGCAGCTTGGGGCCTGCGAGGGCTGAAGCTTTCTTT.

The chain employs TRBV5-8 and TRBJ2-1, with D possibly TRBD1 on 6 matching bases. The CDR3 sequence is 16 residues long. Trimming took 2 bases from V and 4 from J, leaving 16 bases between them. Per the germline V gene, CDR1 is SGHTS and CDR2 is YDEGEE. CDR3: CASSFIAGRGYNEQFF. The DNA of the CDR3 is TGTGCCAGCAGCTTCATCGCGGGCAGGGGATACAATGAGCAGTTCTTC.

The chain employs TRBV25-1 and TRBJ1-2, with TRBD1 identical over 8 bases. The V and J ends lost 5 bases and 6 bases, in that order; junction bases with no gene match: 5. Germline V gene sequence: CDR1 MGHDK, CDR2 SYGVNS. CDR3 length equals 13 residues. Here the CDR3 DNA reads TGTGCCAGCAGTTGGGGGACAGGCCATGGCTACACCTTC. This translates into CASSWGTGHGYTF.

This chain connects TRBV5-6 to TRBJ2-3, with D possibly called TRBD1 or TRBD2 (5 bases each). V shed 2 bases and J shed 4 bases, with 11 bases lying between them. The CDR3 runs 14 residues. Germline V gene lookup returns CDR1 SGHDT and CDR2 YYEEEE. CDR3 bases: TGTGCCAGCAGCTTCCCCACGGGGCCAGATACGCAGTATTTT. Translation: CASSFPTGPDTQYF.

DNA for the CDR3: TGCGCCAGCAGCCTCGAGTGGGGCTTGAACACTGAAGCTTTCTTT. Translating it yields CASSLEWGLNTEAFF. V gene TRBV5-1 combines with J gene TRBJ1-1, with TRBD1 as a possible D gene (5 bases). Looked up from germline, CDR1 is SGHRS and CDR2 is YFSETQ. CDR3 length equals 15 residues. V was cut by 4 bases and J by 0 bases, with 13 bases left in between.

V and J are TRBV19 and TRBJ1-1; D is uncertain. V dropped 6 bases and J dropped 5 bases, with 16 bases sitting between them. The CDR3 totals 14 residues. From germline, CDR1 is LNHDA and CDR2 SQIVND (reference sequence). The CDR3 loop reads CASRGGSPRTEAFF. CDR3 DNA sequence: TGTGCCAGTAGAGGCGGATCCCCGAGGACTGAAGCTTTCTTT.

Comments on this clone: Germline and junction disagree at one end, which may indicate a read error. The chain is built from TRBV28 and TRBJ2-3; D call uncertain. This CDR3 is 13 amino acids long. CDR1 MDHEN and CDR2 SYDVKM come from the germline V gene. The CDR3 spells CASSLSSTNTQYF. The CDR3 DNA sequence: TGTGCCAGCAGTTTAAGTAGCACAAATACGCAGTATTTT.

This clone showed up just a few times. The rearrangement joins TRBV4-2 to TRBJ2-1; TRBD2 agrees at 12 bases. The germline V gene encodes CDR1 LGHNA and CDR2 YNFKEQ. This CDR3 is 15 amino acids long. The J segment lost 7 bases and the V segment lost 2 bases, leaving 3 bases of the junction unmatched. CDR3 bases: TGTGCCAGCAGCCAACTAGCGGGGGGGGTTAATGAGCAGTTCTTC. As protein: CASSQLAGGVNEQFF.

The V gene is TRBV7-2, the J gene TRBJ2-7; 11 bases align to TRBD2. V shed 3 bases, J shed 4 bases, and the junction held 5 bases outside the gene matches. Germline CDR1 reads SGHTA; CDR2 reads FQGNSA. The CDR3 has 15 residues. The CDR3 sequence is CASSLTSGDGYEQYF. The CDR3 coding sequence is TGTGCCAGCAGCTTGACTAGCGGGGATGGATACGAGCAGTACTTC.

This clone was found once. J is TRBJ2-3 and V is TRBV9; 8 bases are shared with TRBD1. V gave up 4 bases and J gave up 0 bases; unmatched junction bases: 16. Germline CDR1 reads SGDLS; CDR2 reads YYNGEE. This CDR3 has 19 amino acids. The CDR3 sequence: CASSTLPGQALTSTDTQYF. In nucleotides, the CDR3 is TGTGCCAGCAGCACCCTCCCGGGACAGGCCTTGACTAGCACAGATACGCAGTATTTT.

This chain uses TRBV11-1 with TRBJ2-1; D unclear. Trimming removed 0 bases at V and 5 bases at J, with 14 bases between. The CDR3 extends over 16 amino acids. The germline CDR1 and CDR2 sequences are SGHAT and FQDESV (reference sequence). This chain's CDR3 is CASSLATRSFNNEQFF. The CDR3 coding sequence is TGTGCCAGCAGCTTAGCAACTCGTTCTTTCAACAATGAGCAGTTCTTC.

This clone has just a few counts. The chain joins TRBV24-1 to TRBJ1-2; 7 bases match TRBD1. J gave up 8 bases and V 2 bases, and 7 bases lay outside the gene matches. The CDR3 length is 14 residues. CDR1 and CDR2 (germline): KGHDR, SFDVKD. The CDR3, as DNA: TGTGCCACCAGTGATTCCACAAGGGGGCACGGCTACACCTTC. It specifies CATSDSTRGHGYTF.

The genes are TRBV27 and TRBJ2-5; TRBD1 might be the D (5 bases). CDR1 is MNHEY, CDR2 SMNVEV, per germline (reference sequence). Trimming removed 5 bases at V and 4 bases at J, with 8 bases between. The CDR3 totals 12 residues. The CDR3 is CASSPGPETQYF. The CDR3 DNA reads TGTGCCAGCAGTCCAGGGCCAGAGACCCAGTACTTC.

This clone is medium-sized within its sample. The rearrangement joins TRBV9 to TRBJ1-1; possibly TRBD1 for D (5 bases). V lost 3 bases and J 5 bases, leaving 14 bases between the germline ends. Per the germline V gene, CDR1 is SGDLS and CDR2 is YYNGEE. The CDR3 length is 14 residues. CDR3 sequence (DNA): TGTGCCAGCAGCGCCTCATGGGGGGGAACTGAAGCTTTCTTT. Protein: CASSASWGGTEAFF.

V is TRBV5-6 and J is TRBJ2-4; 7 bases line up with TRBD1. The CDR3 contains 17 residues. The V segment lost 4 bases and the J segment 1 base; nucleotides outside the gene matches: 11. Germline values: CDR1 SGHDT, CDR2 YYEEEE. In DNA, the CDR3 is TGTGCCAGCAGCCCAACCGTGACAGGGACGGCCAAAAACATTCAGTACTTC. It translates to CASSPTVTGTAKNIQYF.

This chain connects TRBV5-6 to TRBJ2-5, with D perhaps TRBD2 (6 bases). V lost 1 base and J 5 bases, leaving 9 bases between the germline ends. Germline V gene sequence: CDR1 SGHDT, CDR2 YYEEEE. The CDR3 is 13 amino acids. The CDR3 DNA sequence: TGTGCCAGCAGCTTGTCCGGGGGTGAGACCCAGTACTTC. Translating gives CASSLSGGETQYF.

This sequence joins TRBV5-4 and TRBJ1-2; D gene uncertain. The CDR3 contains 15 residues. The V end was cut by 1 base, the J end by 4 bases, with 14 bases between. Germline V CDR1 and CDR2: SGHNT, YYREEE (reference sequence). The CDR3 spells CASSLRAGVSYGYTF. The CDR3 nucleotides are TGTGCCAGCAGCTTGAGGGCAGGAGTTAGCTATGGCTACACCTTC.

The chain combines TRBV7-2 with TRBJ1-2, with 7 bases fitting TRBD1. With 1 base clipped from V and 4 bases from J, the junction kept 3 bases outside the gene matches. CDR1 SGHTA and CDR2 FQGNSA come from the germline V gene. The CDR3 has 14 residues. The CDR3 protein is CASSLDPGGYGYTF. In DNA form, the CDR3 reads TGTGCCAGCAGCTTAGACCCAGGGGGCTATGGCTACACCTTC.

The chain employs TRBV3-1 (or the pseudogene TRBV3-2) and TRBJ2-2; D gene unclear. CDR1 and CDR2 from the germline V gene are LGHDT and YNNKEL (reference sequence). The CDR3 runs 15 residues. Trimming stripped 1 base from V and 8 bases from J, with 14 bases between. The CDR3 DNA reads as TGTGCCAGCAGCCAAGCTAGGTTGATTTCGGGGGAGCTGTTTTTT. As protein: CASSQARLISGELFF.

By share, this clone counts as medium-sized. The sample contains more than one DNA sequence encoding this CDR3. The rearrangement uses TRBV18 and TRBJ1-5; D is uncertain. This CDR3 region has 14 residues. Germline V gene lookup returns CDR1 KGHSH and CDR2 LQKENI. Trimming left V 0 bases short and J 1 base short, with 4 bases between. The CDR3 protein is CASSPPASNQPQHF. Written as DNA, the CDR3 is TGTGCCAGCTCACCACCGGCCAGCAATCAGCCCCAGCATTTT.

This chain joins TRBV13 and TRBJ2-3, with TRBD1 matching over 11 bases. CDR3 size: 17 residues. V lost 5 bases and J lost 0; bases outside the gene matches: 7. Germline V lookup: CDR1 PRHDT, CDR2 FYEKMQ (reference sequence). CDR3 in amino acids: CASSIIRDRGSTDTQYF. CDR3 coding DNA: TGTGCCAGCAGCATCATCCGGGACAGGGGGAGCACAGATACGCAGTATTTT.